This entry lists 18 T cell receptor beta chains sequenced from one sample in a study of shared clonotypes between healthy human individuals. TCRdb keeps only in-frame clones here, not all; method: immunoSEQ multiplex PCR. Among 2 million to 2.5 million clones, about 90% were seen once, and the ten largest hold 0.3% to 0.4%. What was sequenced was naive CD4+ T cells from PBMCs. This sample's subset: CD45RA+ positively selected. Source of these receptors: a man aged 18 to 30 in good health. Some clones in this sample may be carry-over from other donors' samples.

The V and J genes are TRBV5-1 and TRBJ2-1; possibly TRBD2 for D (6 bases). Trimming shortened V by 4 bases and J by 8 bases, and 22 bases separated the two germline ends. Germline V CDR1 and CDR2: SGHRS, YFSETQ. This CDR3 comprises 16 residues. The CDR3 DNA is TGCGCCAGCAGCCCTACACCTCTATCTAGCGTCGATGAGCAGTTCTTC. This translates into CASSPTPLSSVDEQFF. Full variable domain (remainder filled in from reference TRBV5-1 and TRBJ2-1): KAGVTQTPRYLIKTRGQQVTLSCSPISGHRSVSWYQQTPGQGLQFLFEYFSETQRNKGNFPGRFSGRQFSNSRSEMNVSTLELGDSALYLCASSPTPLSSVDEQFFGPGTRLTVL.

The table lists this clone with a count of one. This same CDR3 is encoded by further DNA sequences in the sample. The chain combines TRBV7-9 with TRBJ1-3; D not resolved. Trimming shortened V by 3 bases and J by 1 base, and 4 bases separated the two germline ends. The length of the CDR3 is 13 residues. Germline lookup yields CDR1 SEHNR and CDR2 FQNEAQ (reference sequence). CDR3 DNA sequence: TGTGCCAGCAGCTTTGGGTCTGGAAACACCATATATTTT. Translated, it gives CASSFGSGNTIYF.

The chain uses TRBV7-2 and TRBJ2-2, with D possibly being TRBD2 (5 bases). The V end lost 1 base, the J end lost 6 bases, and 9 bases lay between the germline ends. The CDR3 has 14 residues. Germline loops: CDR1 SGHTA, CDR2 FQGNSA. The CDR3 spells CASSLETGSGELFF. CDR3 nucleotides: TGTGCCAGCAGCTTAGAAACGGGGTCCGGGGAGCTGTTTTTT.

This clone showed up just once. This chain links TRBV2 with TRBJ1-5; D is ambiguous. There are 12 residues in the CDR3. The germline CDR1 and CDR2 sequences are SNHLY and FYNNEI. V dropped 4 bases and J dropped 4 bases, with 5 bases sitting between them. In DNA form, the CDR3 reads TGTGCCAGCAGTGTAAGGAATCAGCCCCAGCATTTT. The encoded protein is CASSVRNQPQHF.

The genes are TRBV29-1 and TRBJ1-4; no definite D call. V dropped 4 bases and J dropped 6 bases, with 12 bases sitting between them. The CDR3 is 13 amino acids. CDR1 and CDR2 from the germline V gene are SQVTM and ANQGSEA. CDR3 loop: CSVVVGGDEKLFF. In DNA, the CDR3 is TGCAGCGTTGTGGTTGGTGGTGATGAAAAACTGTTTTTT. The full variable domain, its missing parts supplied by reference TRBV29-1 and TRBJ1-4, is SAVISQKPSRDICQRGTSLTIQCQVDSQVTMMFWYRQQPGQSLTLIATANQGSEATYESGFVIDKFPISRPNLTFSTLTVSNMSPEDSSIYLCSVVVGGDEKLFFGSGTQLSVL.

The J gene is TRBJ2-5, the V gene TRBV5-1; 8 bases are a match to TRBD1. The junction had 5 bases not matched to a gene; V was cut back by 4 bases and J by 3 bases. This CDR3 region has 14 residues. Germline CDR1 reads SGHRS; CDR2 reads YFSETQ. The CDR3: CASSAQGVEETQYF. CDR3 sequence (DNA): TGCGCCAGCAGCGCACAGGGGGTGGAAGAGACCCAGTACTTC.

This rearrangement joins TRBV28 to TRBJ2-7, with D possibly matching TRBD2 (6 bases). Germline lookup yields CDR1 MDHEN and CDR2 SYDVKM. CDR3 length: 15 residues. Trimming removed 6 bases from V and 4 bases from J, with 19 bases in between. In nucleotides, the CDR3 is TGTGCCAGCAGGGTAGGGCGACCTGGGGGGTACGAGCAGTACTTC. This codes for CASRVGRPGGYEQYF.

This clone was counted a single time. The rearrangement links TRBV28 to TRBJ2-1; 10 positions agree with TRBD1. This CDR3 is 19 amino acids long. V trimming: 10 bases; J trimming: 0 bases; junction bases outside the gene matches: 18. The germline V gene has CDR1 MDHEN and CDR2 SYDVKM. CDR3 nucleotide sequence: TGTGCCATCCCCGTAATTCCGGGACAGGGGCCTAGCTCCTACAATGAGCAGTTCTTC. It translates to CAIPVIPGQGPSSYNEQFF.

The chain employs TRBV7-8 and TRBJ2-7; D unclear. V shed 3 bases and J shed 6 bases, with 12 bases lying between them. Germline loops: CDR1 SGHVS, CDR2 FQNEAQ. The CDR3 has 13 residues. CDR3 protein: CASSFDSSREQYF. The CDR3 DNA follows: TGTGCCAGCAGCTTCGACTCGAGTCGCGAGCAGTACTTC. The whole variable domain, filled in from reference TRBV7-8 and TRBJ2-7, reads GAGVSQSPRYKVAKRGQDVALRCDPISGHVSLFWYQQALGQGPEFLTYFQNEAQLDKSGLPSDRFFAERPEGSVSTLKIQRTQQEDSAVYLCASSFDSSREQYFGPGTRLTVT.

The chain couples TRBV5-1 to TRBJ1-1; the match to TRBD1 covers 11 bases. The CDR3 has 14 amino acids. The V and J ends lost 7 bases and 5 bases, in that order; junction bases with no gene match: 7. Per the germline V gene, CDR1 is SGHRS and CDR2 is YFSETQ. CDR3 DNA sequence: TGCGCCAGCCTCCCTGGGACAGGGGGAACTGAAGCTTTCTTT. It encodes CASLPGTGGTEAFF. The complete variable domain, with remaining parts taken from reference TRBV5-1 and TRBJ1-1, reads KAGVTQTPRYLIKTRGQQVTLSCSPISGHRSVSWYQQTPGQGLQFLFEYFSETQRNKGNFPGRFSGRQFSNSRSEMNVSTLELGDSALYLCASLPGTGGTEAFFGQGTRLTVV.

With regard to this clone: Other DNA sequences within the sample encode an identical CDR3. The V gene is TRBV11-2, the J gene TRBJ1-1; D is undetermined. This CDR3 region has 13 residues. The germline V gene has CDR1 SGHAT and CDR2 FQNNGV. Trimming shortened V by 2 bases and J by 0 bases, and 4 bases separated the two germline ends. CDR3: CASSLRLNTEAFF. CDR3 bases: TGTGCCAGCAGCTTACGACTGAACACTGAAGCTTTCTTT.

The chain couples TRBV30 to TRBJ1-4, with D possibly TRBD1 on 5 matching bases. This CDR3 is 16 amino acids long. CDR1 and CDR2 from the germline V gene are GTSNPN and SVGIG (reference sequence). Trimming removed 0 bases at V and 5 bases at J, with 16 bases between. The CDR3 loop reads CAWSVQWGTGNEKLFF. CDR3 coding DNA: TGTGCCTGGAGTGTACAGTGGGGCACCGGGAATGAAAAACTGTTTTTT. The entire variable domain, with the rest obtained from reference TRBV30 and TRBJ1-4, is as follows: SQTIHQWPATLVQPVGSPLSLECTVEGTSNPNLYWYRQAAGRGLQLLFYSVGIGQISSEVPQNLSASRPQDRQFILSSKKLLLSDSGFYLCAWSVQWGTGNEKLFFGSGTQLSVL.

V usage is TRBV30 and J usage is TRBJ2-5; D may be TRBD2 (6 bases). The tail of the sequence fits TRBJ2-7 better, so the J call may be wrong. The CDR3 is 13 amino acids. Germline CDR1 reads GTSNPN; CDR2 reads SVGIG (reference sequence). CDR3 amino acids: CAWNSGTHYEQYF. The DNA for the CDR3 is TGTGCCTGGAATTCCGGGACTCACTACGAGCAGTACTTC.

This clone was counted a single time. The V call is TRBV5-1, the J call TRBJ2-7; no clear D gene. There are 14 residues in the CDR3. With 0 bases removed from V and 6 bases from J, the gap between germline ends came to 13 bases. From germline, CDR1 is SGHRS and CDR2 YFSETQ. The CDR3 spells CASSLADWEGEQYF. The CDR3 nucleotides read TGCGCCAGCAGCTTGGCGGATTGGGAAGGCGAGCAGTACTTC.

The rearrangement joins TRBV19 to TRBJ2-1; 7 nucleotides line up with TRBD2. The V gene end was trimmed by 4 bases and the J gene end by 6 bases; junction bases not matched to a gene: 9. CDR1 and CDR2 from the germline V gene are LNHDA and SQIVND (reference sequence). The CDR3 contains 15 residues. CDR3 sequence (DNA): TGTGCCAGTAGTAGGGAGGGTCTGCGGATCAATGAGCAGTTCTTC. It specifies CASSREGLRINEQFF.

The rearrangement joins TRBV27 to TRBJ2-1; 7 nucleotides align to TRBD2. Germline V gene sequence: CDR1 MNHEY, CDR2 SMNVEV (reference sequence). V was clipped by 6 bases and J by 8 bases; unmatched bases: 19. CDR3 length equals 17 residues. CDR3 residues: CASSPRPPWEGGDEQFF. The CDR3 DNA follows: TGTGCCAGCAGCCCGCGGCCCCCTTGGGAGGGCGGCGATGAGCAGTTCTTC.

V gene TRBV6-5 combines with J gene TRBJ2-5; maybe TRBD1 (6 bases). Germline V gives CDR1 MNHEY, CDR2 SVGAGI. The CDR3 spans 14 residues. The V and J ends lost 7 bases and 5 bases respectively, with 17 bases between them. The CDR3 DNA sequence: TGTGCCAGCAAAACCTCGACAGGACAGGAGACCCAGTACTTC. Its protein is CASKTSTGQETQYF.

The CDR3 coding sequence is TGTGCCAGCAGTAAGGACCGATCCTACACCGGGGAGCTGTTTTTT. This sequence encodes CASSKDRSYTGELFF. The rearrangement joins TRBV5-4 to TRBJ2-2; D gene ambiguous. This CDR3 has 15 amino acids. The V end lost 5 bases, the J end lost 3 bases, and 14 bases lay between the germline ends. The V gene's germline CDR1 is SGHNT and CDR2 YYREEE (reference sequence).